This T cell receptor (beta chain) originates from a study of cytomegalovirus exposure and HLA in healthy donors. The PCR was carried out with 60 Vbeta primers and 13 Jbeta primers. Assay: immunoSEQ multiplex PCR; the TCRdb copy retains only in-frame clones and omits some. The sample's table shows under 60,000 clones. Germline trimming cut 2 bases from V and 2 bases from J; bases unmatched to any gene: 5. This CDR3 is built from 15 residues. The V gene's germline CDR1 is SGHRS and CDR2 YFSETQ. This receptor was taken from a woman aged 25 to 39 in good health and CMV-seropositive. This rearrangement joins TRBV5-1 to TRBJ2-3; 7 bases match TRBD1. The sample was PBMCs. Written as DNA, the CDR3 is TGCGCCAGCAGCTTTGAGGGGGCACACACAGATACGCAGTATTTT. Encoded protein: CASSFEGAHTDTQYF.